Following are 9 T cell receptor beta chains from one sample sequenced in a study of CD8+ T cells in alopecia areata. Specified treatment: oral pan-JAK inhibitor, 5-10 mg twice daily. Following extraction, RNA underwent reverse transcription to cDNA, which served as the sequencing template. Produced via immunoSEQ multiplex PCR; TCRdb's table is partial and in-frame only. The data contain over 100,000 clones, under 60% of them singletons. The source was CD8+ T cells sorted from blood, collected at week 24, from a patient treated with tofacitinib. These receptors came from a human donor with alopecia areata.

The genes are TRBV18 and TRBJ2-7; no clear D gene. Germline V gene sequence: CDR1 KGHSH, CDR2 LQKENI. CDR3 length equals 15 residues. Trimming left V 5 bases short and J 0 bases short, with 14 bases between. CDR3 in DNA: TGTGCCAGCTCATCGGAAAGTGAAGGCTCCTACGAGCAGTACTTC. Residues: CASSSESEGSYEQYF.

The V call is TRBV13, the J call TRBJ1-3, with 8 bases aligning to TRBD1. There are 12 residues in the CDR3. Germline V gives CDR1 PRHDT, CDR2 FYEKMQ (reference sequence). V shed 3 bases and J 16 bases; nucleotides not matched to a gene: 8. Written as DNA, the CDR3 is TGTGCCAGCAGCTTGAGACCGGGACAGGTCTATTTT. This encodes CASSLRPGQVYF.

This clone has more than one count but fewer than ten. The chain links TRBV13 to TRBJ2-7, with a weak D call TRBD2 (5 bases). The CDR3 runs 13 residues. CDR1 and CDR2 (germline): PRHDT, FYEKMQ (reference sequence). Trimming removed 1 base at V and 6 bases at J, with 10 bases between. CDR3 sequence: CASSLAILGEQYF. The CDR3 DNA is TGTGCCAGCAGCTTAGCCATACTAGGCGAGCAGTACTTC.

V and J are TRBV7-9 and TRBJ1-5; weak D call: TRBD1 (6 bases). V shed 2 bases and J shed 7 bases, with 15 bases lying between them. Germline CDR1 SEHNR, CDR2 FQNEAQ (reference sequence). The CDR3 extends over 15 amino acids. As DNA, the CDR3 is TGTGCCAGCAGCTTATCCGATACAGGGAAACAGCCCCAGCATTTT. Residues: CASSLSDTGKQPQHF.

CDR3 DNA sequence: TGTGCCATCACCAGCGACCGGGACACTGAAGCTTTCTTT. Its protein product is CAITSDRDTEAFF. The chain links TRBV10-3 to TRBJ1-1; D gene uncertain. Germline V gene data show CDR1 as ENHRY and CDR2 as SYGVKD. The CDR3 length is 13 residues. Trimming stripped 7 bases from V and 3 bases from J, with 12 bases between.

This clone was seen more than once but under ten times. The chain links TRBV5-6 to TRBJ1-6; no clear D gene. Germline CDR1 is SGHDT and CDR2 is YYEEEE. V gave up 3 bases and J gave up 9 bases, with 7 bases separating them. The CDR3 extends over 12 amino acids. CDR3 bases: TGTGCCAGCAGCTGGGGTGCTTCACCCCTCCACTTT. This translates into CASSWGASPLHF. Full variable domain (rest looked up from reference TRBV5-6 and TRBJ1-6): DAGVTQSPTHLIKTRGQQVTLRCSPKSGHDTVSWYQQALGQGPQFIFQYYEEEERQRGNFPDRFSGHQFPNYSSELNVNALLLGDSALYLCASSWGASPLHFGNGTRLTVT.

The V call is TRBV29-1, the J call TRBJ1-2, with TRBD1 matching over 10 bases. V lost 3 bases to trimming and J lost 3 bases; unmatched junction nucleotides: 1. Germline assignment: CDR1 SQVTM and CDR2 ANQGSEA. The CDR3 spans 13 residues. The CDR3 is CSVETGGDYGYTF. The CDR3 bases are TGCAGCGTTGAGACAGGGGGCGACTATGGCTACACCTTC.

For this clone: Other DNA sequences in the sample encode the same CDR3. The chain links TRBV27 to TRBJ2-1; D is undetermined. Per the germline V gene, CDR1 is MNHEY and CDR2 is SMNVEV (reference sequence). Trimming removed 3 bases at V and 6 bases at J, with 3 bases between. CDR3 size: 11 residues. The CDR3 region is CASSLSNEQFF. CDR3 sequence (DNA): TGTGCCAGCAGTTTGTCCAATGAGCAGTTCTTC.

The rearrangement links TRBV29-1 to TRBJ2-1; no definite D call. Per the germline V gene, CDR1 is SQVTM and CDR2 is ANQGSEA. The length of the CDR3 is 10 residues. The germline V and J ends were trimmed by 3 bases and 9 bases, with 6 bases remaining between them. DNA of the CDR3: TGCAGCGTTGAGGACGGTGAGCAGTTCTTC. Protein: CSVEDGEQFF.